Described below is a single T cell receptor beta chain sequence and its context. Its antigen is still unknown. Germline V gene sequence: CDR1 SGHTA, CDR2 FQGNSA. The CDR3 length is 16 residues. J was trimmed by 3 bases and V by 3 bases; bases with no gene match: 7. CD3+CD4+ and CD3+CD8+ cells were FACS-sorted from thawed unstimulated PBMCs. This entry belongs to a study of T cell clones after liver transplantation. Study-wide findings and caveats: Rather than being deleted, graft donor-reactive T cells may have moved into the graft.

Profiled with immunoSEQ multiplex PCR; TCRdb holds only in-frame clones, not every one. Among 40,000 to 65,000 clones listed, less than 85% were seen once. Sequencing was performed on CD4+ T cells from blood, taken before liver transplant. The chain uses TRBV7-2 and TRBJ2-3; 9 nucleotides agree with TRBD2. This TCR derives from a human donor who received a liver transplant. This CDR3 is CASSLVAGGGTDTQYF. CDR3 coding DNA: TGTGCCAGCAGCTTGGTGGCGGGGGGGGGTACAGATACGCAGTATTTT.